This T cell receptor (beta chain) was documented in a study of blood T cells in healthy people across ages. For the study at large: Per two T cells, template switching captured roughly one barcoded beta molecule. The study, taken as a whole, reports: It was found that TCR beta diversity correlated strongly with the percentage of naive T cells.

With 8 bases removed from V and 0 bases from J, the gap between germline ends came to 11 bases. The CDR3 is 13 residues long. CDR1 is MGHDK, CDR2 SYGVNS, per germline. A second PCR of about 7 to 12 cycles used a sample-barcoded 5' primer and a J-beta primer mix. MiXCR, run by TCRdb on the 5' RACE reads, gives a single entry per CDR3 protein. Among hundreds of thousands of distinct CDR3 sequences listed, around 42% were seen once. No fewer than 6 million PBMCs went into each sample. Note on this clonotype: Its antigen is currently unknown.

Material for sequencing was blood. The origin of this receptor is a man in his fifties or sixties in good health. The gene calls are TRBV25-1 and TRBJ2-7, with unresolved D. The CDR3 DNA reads TGTGCCAGCGGTTACCTCAACTCCTACGAGCAGTACTTC. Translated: CASGYLNSYEQYF.